Following are 27 T cell receptor beta chains from one sample sequenced in a study of T cell responses to AZD1222 COVID-19 vaccine (TCRdb year 2021). Reading the label with the study, this specimen's time point is: baseline before first vaccination. Library construction relied on the immunoSEQ multiplex PCR assay. As stored in TCRdb, this immuneACCESS dataset retains in-frame rearrangements with V and J assigned. A fraction of the clones does not appear; measured against another copy, unresolved V genes explain less than half of the discrepancy, and the remainder lacks a known reason. This sample lists tens of thousands of clones; around 91% were detected once. The ten largest make up 8% to 9.5% of the sample. Source: peripheral blood, taken on day 0 of AZD1222 vaccination. The origin of the receptors is an adult in good health.

V is TRBV9 and J is TRBJ1-3, with TRBD1 as a possible D gene (6 bases). This CDR3 is 14 amino acids long. V was cut by 3 bases and J by 2 bases, with 9 bases left in between. Germline CDR1 reads SGDLS; CDR2 reads YYNGEE. CDR3 in DNA: TGTGCCAGCAGCGCTGGGGGCCCTGGAAACACCATATATTTT. It yields the protein CASSAGGPGNTIYF. Full variable domain (missing parts from reference TRBV9 and TRBJ1-3): DSGVTQTPKHLITATGQRVTLRCSPRSGDLSVYWYQQSLDQGLQFLIQYYNGEERAKGNILERFSAQQFPDLHSELNLSSLELGDSALYFCASSAGGPGNTIYFGEGSWLTVV.

The rearrangement links TRBV4-2 to TRBJ2-1, with unresolved D. Germline CDR1 reads LGHNA; CDR2 reads YNFKEQ. Trimming removed 1 base from V and 4 bases from J, with 2 bases in between. There are 12 residues in the CDR3. CDR3 in DNA: TGTGCCAGCAGCCAAGTATACAATGAGCAGTTCTTC. Amino acids: CASSQVYNEQFF.

The chain employs TRBV6-5 and TRBJ1-5; D might be TRBD1 (6 bases). Trimming removed 8 bases at V and 9 bases at J, with 20 bases between. This CDR3 spans 14 amino acids. The germline V gene has CDR1 MNHEY and CDR2 SVGAGI. CDR3 sequence: CASRVGGSDTPQHF. The CDR3 DNA is TGTGCCAGCCGAGTGGGGGGCTCGGATACGCCCCAGCATTTT.

This clone is a singleton in its sample. This sequence joins TRBV5-5 and TRBJ2-7, with D unclear. The V gene lost 5 bases and the J gene lost 2 bases, with 17 bases spanning the gap. There are 15 residues in the CDR3. CDR1 SGHKS and CDR2 YYEKEE come from the germline V gene (reference sequence). The CDR3, as DNA: TGTGCCAGCAGTTCACCCACGGAGTTAACCTACGAGCAGTACTTC. Protein: CASSSPTELTYEQYF. Using reference TRBV5-5 and TRBJ2-7 for the parts outside the CDR3, the full variable domain is DAGVTQSPTHLIKTRGQQVTLRCSPISGHKSVSWYQQVLGQGPQFIFQYYEKEERGRGNFPDRFSARQFPNYSSELNVNALLLGDSALYLCASSSPTELTYEQYFGPGTRLTVT.

The chain joins TRBV9 to TRBJ1-2; 7 bases fit TRBD1. The CDR3 has 15 residues. CDR1 is SGDLS and CDR2 is YYNGEE in the germline V gene. The J segment lost 4 bases and the V segment lost 0 bases, leaving 6 bases of the junction unmatched. This CDR3 reads CASSVGDSPVYGYTF. The CDR3, as DNA: TGTGCCAGCAGCGTAGGGGACAGCCCCGTCTATGGCTACACCTTC.

The chain carries TRBV10-3 and TRBJ2-4; D ambiguous. The V and J ends lost 2 bases and 7 bases respectively, with 6 bases between them. The CDR3 length is 12 residues. The germline V gene has CDR1 ENHRY and CDR2 SYGVKD. The CDR3 nucleotides are TGTGCCATCAGTGAGACCGGCAACATTCAGTACTTC. It is translated as CAISETGNIQYF.

The rearrangement links TRBV3-1 (or the pseudogene TRBV3-2) to TRBJ1-5; unclear D gene. Trimming cost V 3 bases and J 2 bases, with 11 bases left between them. Germline loops: CDR1 LGHDT, CDR2 YNNKEL (reference sequence). This CDR3 has 15 residues. In DNA form, the CDR3 reads TGTGCCAGCAGCCATCATCTCGGGGGCAATCAGCCCCAGCATTTT. Translation: CASSHHLGGNQPQHF.

This clone was seen once. V and J are TRBV4-3 and TRBJ2-3, with TRBD2 identical over 9 bases. The CDR3 runs 17 residues. Germline lookup yields CDR1 LGHNA and CDR2 YSLEER. The trim removed 5 bases at V and 4 bases at J, leaving 13 bases unmatched. This chain's CDR3 is CASSRRAASGVADTQYF. The CDR3 DNA reads as TGCGCCAGCAGCAGGAGAGCGGCTAGCGGGGTCGCAGATACGCAGTATTTT.

The chain recombines TRBV7-9 with TRBJ2-3; D is unclear. The germline CDR1 and CDR2 sequences are SEHNR and FQNEAQ (reference sequence). Deletions cut 8 bases from V and 4 bases from J, with 13 bases between. This CDR3 region has 13 residues. CDR3 sequence: CASHHQGPDTQYF. The CDR3 DNA reads TGTGCCAGCCATCATCAAGGGCCAGATACGCAGTATTTT.

The chain employs TRBV7-9 and TRBJ1-3, with D hard to call. Germline lookup yields CDR1 SEHNR and CDR2 FQNEAQ (reference sequence). Trimming left V 6 bases short and J 0 bases short, with 12 bases between. This CDR3 is built from 15 residues. Here the CDR3 reads CASSWTGSSGNTIYF. The CDR3 region has the DNA TGTGCCAGCAGTTGGACCGGGAGCTCTGGAAACACCATATATTTT.

The V call is TRBV20-1, the J call TRBJ1-5; D is uncertain. The ends were cut back, 3 bases at V and 2 bases at J, with 11 bases in the middle. Germline-derived CDR1 and CDR2 are DFQATT and SNEGSKA (reference sequence). The CDR3 loop spans 14 amino acids. The CDR3 nucleotides read TGCAGTGCTAGTCTGGGAGTGGGCAATCAGCCCCAGCATTTT. Its protein is CSASLGVGNQPQHF.

V usage is TRBV7-9 and J usage is TRBJ1-1; D remains ambiguous. The CDR3 is made up of 13 amino acids. Germline values: CDR1 SEHNR, CDR2 FQNEAQ (reference sequence). Trimming stripped 2 bases from V and 3 bases from J, with 7 bases between. This CDR3 reads CASSLMGYTEAFF. The DNA of the CDR3 is TGTGCCAGCAGCTTAATGGGGTACACTGAAGCTTTCTTT.

Only a few counts were recorded for this clone. The chain combines TRBV14 with TRBJ2-7; 8 bases agree with TRBD1. V dropped 4 bases and J dropped 6; count of bases not matched to a gene: 8. The length of the CDR3 is 14 residues. Germline V gene data show CDR1 as SGHDN and CDR2 as FVKESK. The CDR3: CASSLRDRLSEQYF. CDR3 nucleotide sequence: TGTGCCAGCAGCCTCCGGGACAGGCTATCCGAGCAGTACTTC.

The V gene is TRBV7-2, the J gene TRBJ2-2; D uncertain. Between the trimmed V and J ends, which lost 0 bases and 6 bases, there was a span of 11 bases. CDR3 size: 15 residues. The germline V gene encodes CDR1 SGHTA and CDR2 FQGNSA. The DNA of the CDR3 is TGTGCCAGCAGCTTAGCGTACTCGGCCGCCGGGGAGCTGTTTTTT. Translated, it gives CASSLAYSAAGELFF.

The chain links TRBV18 to TRBJ2-3; 9 nucleotides align to TRBD2. The CDR3 is made up of 17 amino acids. CDR1 and CDR2 (germline): KGHSH, LQKENI. Losses at the gene ends were 1 base for V and 6 bases for J; bases not matched to a gene: 11. DNA for the CDR3: TGTGCCAGCTCACCACAGAGTAAGCTAGCGGGGTCGGATACGCAGTATTTT. Residues: CASSPQSKLAGSDTQYF.

In the case of this clone: This sample also contains other DNA sequences that code for the same CDR3. This chain connects TRBV19 to TRBJ1-2, with D possibly being TRBD1 (5 bases). Germline CDR1 reads LNHDA; CDR2 reads SQIVND (reference sequence). V was shortened by 4 bases and J by 7 bases, with 16 bases between the two germline ends. The CDR3 is 14 residues long. The CDR3 protein is CASSTTVQEAGYTF. The CDR3 nucleotides read TGTGCCAGTAGTACCACGGTACAGGAGGCTGGCTACACCTTC.

This clone has only one observation. The rearrangement uses TRBV19 and TRBJ1-5; TRBD1 aligns across 12 bases. V lost 5 bases, J lost 7 bases, and 9 bases stayed unmatched. CDR3 length: 16 residues. The germline V gene has CDR1 LNHDA and CDR2 SQIVND (reference sequence). The CDR3 loop reads CASSLRDRGRLQPQHF. CDR3 DNA: TGTGCCAGTAGTCTCCGGGACAGGGGGCGACTCCAGCCCCAGCATTTT.

This chain joins TRBV5-1 and TRBJ1-1; TRBD1 agrees at 9 bases. There are 16 residues in the CDR3. Germline V gene lookup returns CDR1 SGHRS and CDR2 YFSETQ. The J segment lost 2 bases and the V segment lost 4 bases, leaving 9 bases of the junction unmatched. The CDR3 nucleotides are TGCGCCAGCAGCGATCGACAGGGGGGGCGAAACACTGAAGCTTTCTTT. This translates into CASSDRQGGRNTEAFF.

This clone has ten or more counts. This chain uses TRBV4-3 with TRBJ2-1, with 8 bases fitting TRBD2. The V segment lost 0 bases and the J segment 7 bases; nucleotides outside the gene matches: 5. CDR1 is LGHNA and CDR2 is YSLEER in the germline V gene. The CDR3 consists of 15 residues. The CDR3 region is CASSQEDGGANEQFF. CDR3 nucleotides: TGCGCCAGCAGCCAAGAAGACGGGGGGGCTAATGAGCAGTTCTTC.

The genes are TRBV6-2 or TRBV6-3 and TRBJ2-1, with 7 bases matching TRBD1. V trimming: 4 bases; J trimming: 9 bases; junction bases outside the gene matches: 6. Germline V gene data show CDR1 as MNHEY and CDR2 as SVGEGT. The CDR3 runs to 13 residues. The CDR3, as DNA: TGTGCCAGCAGTTCGGGACAGTTCGGTGAGCAGTTCTTC. Translation gives CASSSGQFGEQFF.

The CDR3 sequence: CASSFGGPWQPQHF. CDR3 nucleotides: TGCGCCAGCAGCTTCGGGGGCCCCTGGCAGCCCCAGCATTTT. This chain uses TRBV5-1 with TRBJ1-5, with D perhaps matching TRBD1 (6 bases). V shed 2 bases and J shed 7 bases, with 13 bases lying between them. The CDR3 runs to 14 residues. Looked up from germline, CDR1 is SGHRS and CDR2 is YFSETQ.

The chain's CDR3 is CASSLVGARDSPLHF. The DNA for the CDR3 is TGTGCCAGCAGCCTCGTTGGGGCAAGGGATTCACCCCTCCACTTT. The chain recombines TRBV7-2 with TRBJ1-6; TRBD1 might be the D (5 bases). The CDR3 runs 15 residues. V lost 5 bases, J lost 8 bases, and 16 bases lay in between. CDR1 and CDR2 from the germline V gene are SGHTA and FQGNSA.

The rearrangement links TRBV21-1 to TRBJ1-2; the table's D call TRBD1 went unverified against the DNA. TRBV21-1 is shown as a pseudogene. The CDR3 extends over 14 amino acids. The CDR3, as DNA: TGTGCCAGCAGCATCCCACGGGACAGGGATAGCTACACCTTC. Encoded protein: CASSIPRDRDSYTF.

V is TRBV28 and J is TRBJ1-1, with 7 bases aligning to TRBD1. The CDR3 length is 15 residues. Germline V gene lookup returns CDR1 MDHEN and CDR2 SYDVKM. J was trimmed by 2 bases and V by 6 bases; bases with no gene match: 9. CDR3 region: CASSPYRGGNTEAFF. For the CDR3, the DNA is TGTGCCAGCAGCCCTTACAGGGGAGGAAACACTGAAGCTTTCTTT.

The chain is built from TRBV12-5 and TRBJ1-1, with D uncertain. Germline-derived CDR1 and CDR2 are LGHNT and FRNRAP. V gave up 0 bases and J gave up 0 bases, with 17 bases separating them. The CDR3 contains 18 residues. The CDR3 DNA reads as TGTGCTAGTGGTTTGGTCCGACTCCCACGCGGGGTGAACACTGAAGCTTTCTTT. This translates into CASGLVRLPRGVNTEAFF. Looking up the rest from reference TRBV12-5 and TRBJ1-1 gives the full variable domain: DARVTQTPRHKVTEMGQEVTMRCQPILGHNTVFWYRQTMMQGLELLAYFRNRAPLDDSGMPKDRFSAEMPDATLATLKIQPSEPRDSAVYFCASGLVRLPRGVNTEAFFGQGTRLTVV.

The chain recombines TRBV19 with TRBJ1-5; weak D call: TRBD1 (6 bases). The CDR3 has 14 residues. V lost 8 bases and J lost 4, with 15 bases in between. Germline V gene data show CDR1 as LNHDA and CDR2 as SQIVND (reference sequence). For the CDR3, the DNA is TGTGCCAGTGGCTTGGGGGCCGGGAATCAGCCCCAGCATTTT. The encoded protein is CASGLGAGNQPQHF.

The V and J genes are TRBV7-3 and TRBJ1-5, with 9 bases identical to TRBD1. The CDR3 loop spans 15 amino acids. Germline trimming cut 0 bases from V and 5 bases from J; bases unmatched to any gene: 2. Germline CDR1 SGHTA, CDR2 FQGTGA. The CDR3 DNA reads TGTGCCAGCAGCTTAACGGGACAGGGCGATCAGCCCCAGCATTTT. It specifies CASSLTGQGDQPQHF. The full variable domain, its missing parts supplied by reference TRBV7-3 and TRBJ1-5, is GAGVSQTPSNKVTEKGKYVELRCDPISGHTALYWYRQSLGQGPEFLIYFQGTGAADDSGLPNDRFFAVRPEGSVSTLKIQRTERGDSAVYLCASSLTGQGDQPQHFGDGTRLSIL.